A single sample gave rise to the 25 T cell receptor beta chains below, sequenced in a study of beta chain features in type 1 diabetes. General study findings and limits: Type 1 diabetes patients showed a moderate but significant shortening of TCRB CDR3s in all four CD4+ subsets.

These receptors' antigens are unknown. Of the isolated RNA, all was reverse transcribed, and so the sequenced material was expressed TCRB transcripts. Generated by immunoSEQ multiplex PCR, the TCRdb table keeps only in-frame clones and is missing some. The table shows hundreds of thousands of clones, with around 16% occurring only once. Sequenced input: naive CD4+ T cells from blood. The receptors shown here come from a man aged 18 to 30 with type 1 diabetes.

This chain uses TRBV30 with TRBJ1-1, with D unresolved. V lost 6 bases to trimming and J lost 0 bases, with 8 bases between them. The germline V gene encodes CDR1 GTSNPN and CDR2 SVGIG (reference sequence). The CDR3 loop spans 12 amino acids. The CDR3 coding sequence is TGTGCCTGTACGTACATGAACACTGAAGCTTTCTTT. Protein sequence: CACTYMNTEAFF.

The V gene is TRBV7-2, the J gene TRBJ1-2; 7 bases line up with TRBD1. This CDR3 has 13 residues. The germline V gene has CDR1 SGHTA and CDR2 FQGNSA. With 7 bases clipped from V and 8 bases from J, the junction kept 10 bases outside the gene matches. CDR3 DNA sequence: TGTGCCAGCATAATTCGACAGGGAGGCGGCTACACCTTC. Its translation is CASIIRQGGGYTF.

CDR3 loop: CASSTPRDSNTEAFF. CDR3 sequence (DNA): TGTGCCAGCAGCACCCCGCGGGACTCGAACACTGAAGCTTTCTTT. V and J are TRBV11-2 and TRBJ1-1, with a weak D call TRBD1 (5 bases). V lost 5 bases and J lost 1, with 14 bases in between. Germline CDR1 and CDR2: SGHAT and FQNNGV. This CDR3 comprises 15 residues.

The chain links TRBV10-3 to TRBJ2-5; TRBD1 agrees at 8 bases. In germline, CDR1 is ENHRY, CDR2 SYGVKD. This CDR3 has 15 residues. The ends lost 0 bases at V and 1 base at J; junction bases unmatched: 1. The CDR3 DNA follows: TGTGCCATCAGTGAGTCTGGACAGGGCCAAGAGACCCAGTACTTC. It translates to CAISESGQGQETQYF.

Only a few counts were recorded for this clone. The rearrangement uses TRBV5-6 and TRBJ1-1; D is possibly TRBD1 (5 bases). The CDR3 sequence is 14 residues long. Between the trimmed V and J ends, which lost 3 bases and 3 bases, there was a span of 12 bases. From germline, CDR1 is SGHDT and CDR2 YYEEEE. CDR3 coding DNA: TGTGCCAGCAGCTATGATAAGGGGCACACTGAAGCTTTCTTT. This sequence encodes CASSYDKGHTEAFF. The full variable domain, in which reference TRBV5-6 and TRBJ1-1 provide the parts outside the CDR3, is DAGVTQSPTHLIKTRGQQVTLRCSPKSGHDTVSWYQQALGQGPQFIFQYYEEEERQRGNFPDRFSGHQFPNYSSELNVNALLLGDSALYLCASSYDKGHTEAFFGQGTRLTVV.

This clone was seen only a few times. V is TRBV11-2 and J is TRBJ2-3; tentatively, D is TRBD1 (6 bases). Trimming removed 1 base from V and 2 bases from J, with 13 bases in between. Per germline, CDR1 SGHAT and CDR2 FQNNGV. This CDR3 comprises 16 residues. CDR3 in DNA: TGTGCCAGCAGCTTAGGTCAGGGGATCGCCACAGATACGCAGTATTTT. The encoded protein is CASSLGQGIATDTQYF.

This clone has only a few counts. The chain joins TRBV9 to TRBJ2-7; 8 nucleotides align to TRBD1. This CDR3 is built from 15 residues. V was pared by 1 base and J by 3 bases, with 6 bases of the junction left unmatched. The V gene's germline CDR1 is SGDLS and CDR2 YYNGEE. DNA for the CDR3: TGTGCCAGCAGCGTAAATCAGGGGGCTGGCTACGAGCAGTACTTC. Translation gives CASSVNQGAGYEQYF. The full variable domain, its missing parts supplied by reference TRBV9 and TRBJ2-7, is DSGVTQTPKHLITATGQRVTLRCSPRSGDLSVYWYQQSLDQGLQFLIQYYNGEERAKGNILERFSAQQFPDLHSELNLSSLELGDSALYFCASSVNQGAGYEQYFGPGTRLTVT.

This clone has only a few counts. This rearrangement joins TRBV6-6 to TRBJ1-1, with TRBD1 identical over 9 bases. CDR1 is MNHNY and CDR2 is SVGAGI in the germline V gene (reference sequence). The ends lost 5 bases at V and 2 bases at J; junction bases unmatched: 6. The CDR3 length is 15 residues. Here the CDR3 reads CASSGRTGENTEAFF. The CDR3 DNA reads TGTGCCAGCAGTGGTCGGACAGGGGAAAACACTGAAGCTTTCTTT.

This clone has only a few counts. In DNA form, the CDR3 reads TGCGCCTATGGCGGAGAAGAGACCCAGTACTTC. This sequence encodes CAYGGEETQYF. The chain uses TRBV20-1 and TRBJ2-5; no reliable D call. The CDR3 length is 11 residues. CDR1 DFQATT and CDR2 SNEGSKA come from the germline V gene (reference sequence).

Concerning this clone: A junction end diverges from the germline sequence, so it may reflect a read error. This chain uses TRBV5-4 with TRBJ2-7; 9 bases match TRBD1. The CDR3 totals 17 residues. Germline-derived CDR1 and CDR2 are SGHNT and YYREEE (reference sequence). This chain's CDR3 is CASSRSVGTGLIYEQYF. CDR3 DNA sequence: TGCGCCAGCAGCCGTTCGGTCGGGACAGGGTTAATCTACGAGCAGTACTTC.

This clone has more than one count but fewer than ten. The V call is TRBV27, the J call TRBJ1-1; the D gene is possibly TRBD1 (5 bases). V was shortened by 0 bases and J by 10 bases, with 18 bases between the two germline ends. This CDR3 is built from 15 residues. The germline CDR1 and CDR2 sequences are MNHEY and SMNVEV (reference sequence). In nucleotides, the CDR3 is TGTGCCAGCAGTTTATCGGGAACGGGACTGGGGCGAGCTTTCTTT. This sequence encodes CASSLSGTGLGRAFF.

This clone was seen a few times. V is TRBV5-4 and J is TRBJ2-5, with D unresolved. The V gene lost 0 bases and the J gene lost 7 bases, with 10 bases spanning the gap. The CDR3 runs to 13 residues. CDR1 is SGHNT, CDR2 YYREEE, per germline (reference sequence). The CDR3 region is CASSLGTAGTQYF. DNA of the CDR3: TGTGCCAGCAGCTTGGGAACAGCAGGGACCCAGTACTTC.

The chain links TRBV7-7 to TRBJ2-2, with D tentatively TRBD2 (6 bases). V lost 1 base and J 5 bases, leaving 11 bases between the germline ends. The CDR3 spans 15 residues. Germline V gene sequence: CDR1 SSHAT, CDR2 FNYEAQ (reference sequence). This chain's CDR3 is CASSLDRGTTGELFF. The DNA for the CDR3 is TGTGCCAGCAGCTTAGATCGGGGGACGACCGGGGAGCTGTTTTTT.

The rearrangement joins TRBV7-2 to TRBJ1-1, with D perhaps matching TRBD1 (6 bases). The CDR3 is made up of 15 amino acids. The V end lost 1 base, the J end lost 0 bases, and 9 bases lay between the germline ends. Germline V gene data show CDR1 as SGHTA and CDR2 as FQGNSA. The CDR3 reads CASSLGQGMNTEAFF. In DNA form, the CDR3 reads TGTGCCAGCAGCTTAGGTCAGGGGATGAACACTGAAGCTTTCTTT.

CDR3 amino acids: CASSNPLGQGARGEQFF. In DNA, the CDR3 is TGTGCCAGTAGTAATCCGCTGGGACAGGGGGCGCGAGGTGAGCAGTTCTTC. The chain uses TRBV19 and TRBJ2-1; 12 nucleotides line up with TRBD1. The CDR3 runs 17 residues. Trimming at V came to 4 bases and at J to 9 bases, leaving 13 bases not matched to a gene. The germline gives CDR1 LNHDA, CDR2 SQIVND (reference sequence).

This clone turned up a few times. The V and J genes are TRBV19 and TRBJ2-7; D possibly corresponds to TRBD1 (5 bases). Trimming took off 3 bases at V and 4 bases at J, with 7 bases between the two ends. This CDR3 has 12 amino acids. CDR1 is LNHDA and CDR2 is SQIVND in the germline V gene (reference sequence). The CDR3 spells CASSIQGYEQYF. The CDR3 nucleotides are TGTGCCAGTAGTATCCAGGGTTACGAGCAGTACTTC.

This sequence joins TRBV29-1 and TRBJ2-2, with D maybe TRBD1 (5 bases). The V gene's germline CDR1 is SQVTM and CDR2 ANQGSEA. This CDR3 is built from 15 residues. With 1 base removed from V and 4 bases from J, the gap between germline ends came to 13 bases. CDR3 protein: CSVEGTPRGTGELFF. The CDR3, as DNA: TGCAGCGTTGAAGGGACACCGCGAGGCACCGGGGAGCTGTTTTTT.

This chain connects TRBV11-2 to TRBJ2-5; D is ambiguous. CDR1 is SGHAT and CDR2 is FQNNGV in the germline V gene. V was shortened by 0 bases and J by 8 bases, with 7 bases between the two germline ends. The CDR3 runs to 12 residues. The CDR3 DNA reads as TGTGCCAGCAGCTTAGATAGAAGCACCCAGTACTTC. Encoded protein: CASSLDRSTQYF.

This clone was recorded a few times. The CDR3 sequence: CASSFAGGPKGTEAFF. CDR3 DNA sequence: TGTGCCAGCAGCTTCGCAGGGGGTCCCAAAGGCACTGAAGCTTTCTTT. V is TRBV5-4 and J is TRBJ1-1; 7 nucleotides line up with TRBD1. CDR1 is SGHNT and CDR2 is YYREEE in the germline V gene (reference sequence). V was clipped by 2 bases and J by 4 bases; unmatched bases: 11. CDR3 length: 16 residues.

This clone turned up a few times. The chain links TRBV18 to TRBJ2-7; D call uncertain. This CDR3 is 17 amino acids long. V was trimmed by 6 bases and J by 7 bases, leaving 28 bases between them. Germline V gene sequence: CDR1 KGHSH, CDR2 LQKENI. This chain's CDR3 is CASSPSNSGAPLREQYF. DNA of the CDR3: TGTGCCAGCTCGCCCAGCAATTCAGGCGCCCCTTTGAGAGAGCAGTACTTC.

The CDR3 here is CASSADRASAGEQYF. DNA of the CDR3: TGTGCCAGTAGTGCGGACAGGGCCTCTGCAGGCGAGCAGTACTTC. The rearrangement joins TRBV19 to TRBJ2-7; 8 bases line up with TRBD1. There are 15 residues in the CDR3. The V and J ends lost 5 bases and 6 bases, in that order; junction bases with no gene match: 12. The germline gives CDR1 LNHDA, CDR2 SQIVND (reference sequence).

The chain has TRBV7-9 and TRBJ2-3; TRBD2 is a possible D gene (6 bases). V was pared by 4 bases and J by 5 bases, with 16 bases between. There are 15 residues in the CDR3. Germline V gene lookup returns CDR1 SEHNR and CDR2 FQNEAQ (reference sequence). In DNA, the CDR3 is TGTGCCAGCAGCTCCCTTTCGGGAGCGGTAGATACGCAGTATTTT. Its protein is CASSSLSGAVDTQYF.

The rearrangement joins TRBV15 to TRBJ1-5, with D hard to call. V gave up 9 bases and J gave up 3 bases, with 21 bases separating them. In germline, CDR1 is LNHNV, CDR2 YYDKDF (reference sequence). This CDR3 comprises 16 residues. CDR3 DNA sequence: TGTGCCACTAGTACCCGGAACAGAGCCTACAATCAGCCCCAGCATTTT. This codes for CATSTRNRAYNQPQHF.

The chain has TRBV29-1 and TRBJ2-7; D perhaps matches TRBD2 (5 bases). The CDR3 is 11 residues long. Germline V gene data show CDR1 as SQVTM and CDR2 as ANQGSEA. V lost 7 bases to trimming and J lost 4 bases, with 11 bases between them. CDR3 residues: CSAIGIYEQYF. In nucleotides, the CDR3 is TGCAGCGCGATCGGGATTTACGAGCAGTACTTC.

V and J are TRBV19 and TRBJ1-2, with a tentative D call TRBD1 (5 bases). This CDR3 comprises 15 residues. Trimming took off 6 bases at V and 5 bases at J, with 19 bases between the two ends. CDR1 is LNHDA and CDR2 is SQIVND in the germline V gene (reference sequence). The CDR3 spells CASSPSREARYGYTF. The CDR3 coding sequence is TGTGCCAGTAGCCCCTCCAGGGAAGCAAGGTATGGCTACACCTTC.